These T cell receptor beta chains were read from a single sample in a study of blood T cell repertoires in COVID-19. Profiling relied on immunoSEQ multiplex PCR, and the TCRdb table lists in-frame clones only, not all of them. The data show 44,000 or so clones, nearly 70% seen once. The sequenced material came from peripheral blood. All receptors derive from a man at least 80 years old with acute or convalescent COVID-19. Each CDR3 is given without its conserved first and last residue.

v_gene	j_gene	len	CDR3aa
TRBV7-6	TRBJ1-4	12	ASSKGTVNEKLF
TRBV12-5	TRBJ1-1	12	ASALGGTGAEAF
TRBV6-5	TRBJ2-3	10	ASSSLTDTQY
TRBV6-5	TRBJ2-5	11	ASSQDSRETQY
TRBV2	TRBJ1-1	12	ASSELGSGTEAF
TRBV5-1	TRBJ1-1	12	ASSWGQENTEAF
TRBV12-3/TRBV12-4	TRBJ1-1	11	ASSPSWNTEAF
TRBV6-5	TRBJ1-1	12	ASSTRGMNTEAF
TRBV19	TRBJ1-2	14	ASTPAGTAFNYGYT
TRBV7-8	TRBJ2-2	14	ASSLVSTGDTGELF
TRBV4-1	TRBJ1-4	14	ASSPLGSVLREKLF
TRBV19	TRBJ2-6	15	ASMRTGVVSGANVLT
TRBV7-9	TRBJ1-3	12	ASSFTGAGNTIY
TRBV16	TRBJ1-1	13	ASSQSGWRGTEAF
TRBV6-5	TRBJ1-1	12	ASSPDRLATEAF
TRBV5-1	TRBJ2-2	14	ASSLTDIPNTGELF
TRBV30	TRBJ1-2	11	AWGRELSGGYT
TRBV10-2	TRBJ2-5	11	ASGGRARETQY
TRBV7-9	TRBJ1-2	14	ASSHSSDRTLKGYT
TRBV7-3	TRBJ2-7	11	ASSPRGSYEQY
TRBV10-3	TRBJ2-7	12	AIASGPSSYEQY
TRBV19	TRBJ2-2	14	ASSARASGNTGELF
TRBV5-1	TRBJ2-1	14	ASSLPGASSYNEQF
TRBV5-5	TRBJ1-2	11	ASSGNRGHGYT